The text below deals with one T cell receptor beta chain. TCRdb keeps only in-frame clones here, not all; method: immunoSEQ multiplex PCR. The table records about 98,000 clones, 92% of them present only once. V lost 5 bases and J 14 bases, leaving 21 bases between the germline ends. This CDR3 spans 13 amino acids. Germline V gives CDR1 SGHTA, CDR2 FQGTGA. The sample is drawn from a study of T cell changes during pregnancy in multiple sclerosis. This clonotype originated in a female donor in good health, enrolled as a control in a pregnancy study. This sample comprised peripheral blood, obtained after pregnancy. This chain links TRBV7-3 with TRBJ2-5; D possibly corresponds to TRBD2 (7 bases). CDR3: CASSPSYGGPPYF. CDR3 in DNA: TGTGCCAGCAGCCCCTCTTACGGGGGGCCCCCTTACTTC.